This T cell receptor (beta chain) was identified in a study of human T cells and chemical hapten exposure. Across the whole study: Per-sample variation in TCR yield stemmed mainly from small pooled library volume differences.

Study-wide results and limits: Counts of expanded TCRs (at PT1) showed a positive correlation with patch test score.

The length of the CDR3 is 15 residues. Trimming took 3 bases from V and 3 from J, leaving 11 bases between them. Germline CDR1 LNHDA, CDR2 SQIVND (reference sequence). Indicated time point: patch test 1, 2 weeks after DPC sensitization. Treatment given: therapeutic diphenylcyclopropenone sensitization with weekly scalp DPC. TCRdb redid the calling of the RACE reads with MiXCR, one entry per CDR3 protein. The data contain 150,000 to 200,000 distinct CDR3 sequences, about 14% of them seen just once; the ten biggest clones take up about 1.7%. This clonotype was counted only a few times. No antigen is known for it.

Sequencing was performed on whole blood, taken in connection with sensitization to the hapten diphenylcyclopropenone (DPC). The rearrangement links TRBV19 to TRBJ2-2, with a weak D call TRBD2 (6 bases). This receptor was identified in a woman in her 30s with alopecia areata. Some clones in this sample may be carry-over from other donors' samples. CDR3 sequence: CASSMETSDTGELFF. DNA of the CDR3: TGTGCCAGTAGTATGGAGACTAGTGACACCGGGGAGCTGTTTTTT. The variable domain in full, completed from reference TRBV19 and TRBJ2-2, reads DGGITQSPKYLFRKEGQNVTLSCEQNLNHDAMYWYRQDPGQGLRLIYYSQIVNDFQKGDIAEGYSVSREKKESFPLTVTSAQKNPTAFYLCASSMETSDTGELFFGEGSRLTVL.